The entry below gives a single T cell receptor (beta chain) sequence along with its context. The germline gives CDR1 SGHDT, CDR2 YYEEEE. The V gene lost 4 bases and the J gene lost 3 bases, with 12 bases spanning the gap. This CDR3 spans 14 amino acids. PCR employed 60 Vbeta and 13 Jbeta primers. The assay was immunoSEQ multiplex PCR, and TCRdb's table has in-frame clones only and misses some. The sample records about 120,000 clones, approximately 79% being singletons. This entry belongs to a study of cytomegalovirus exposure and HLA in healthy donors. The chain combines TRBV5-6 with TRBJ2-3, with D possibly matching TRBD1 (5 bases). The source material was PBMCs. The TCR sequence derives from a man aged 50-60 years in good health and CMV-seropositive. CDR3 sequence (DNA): TGTGCCAGCAGCCCCACCCGACAGACAGATACGCAGTATTTT. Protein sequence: CASSPTRQTDTQYF.